This TCR beta chain was captured by sequencing in a study of human T cells and chemical hapten exposure. Study at large: Sensitization used 2% DPC on roughly 2 cm by roughly 2 cm upper inner arm skin.

Time point reported: patch test 1, 2 weeks after DPC sensitization. Treatment meaning: therapeutic diphenylcyclopropenone sensitization with weekly scalp DPC. Unfractionated whole blood was the source from which total RNA was extracted. The CDR3 consists of 16 residues. V lost 10 bases, J lost 2 bases, and 13 bases stayed unmatched. Germline V CDR1 and CDR2: ENHRY, SYGVKD. TCRdb analysed the RACE reads with MiXCR anew, one entry per CDR3 protein. The table includes about 41,000 distinct CDR3 sequences, 4% detected once. The sample in question was whole blood, obtained in connection with sensitization to the hapten diphenylcyclopropenone (DPC). This TCR was recovered from a man in his fifties or sixties with alopecia areata. Some clones in this sample may be carry-over from other donors' samples. The chain carries TRBV10-3 and TRBJ2-7; TRBD2 matches 11 bases. In nucleotides, the CDR3 is TGTGCCACACTCGGGACTAGCGGAAATTTTACCTACGAGCAGTACTTC. It specifies CATLGTSGNFTYEQYF.